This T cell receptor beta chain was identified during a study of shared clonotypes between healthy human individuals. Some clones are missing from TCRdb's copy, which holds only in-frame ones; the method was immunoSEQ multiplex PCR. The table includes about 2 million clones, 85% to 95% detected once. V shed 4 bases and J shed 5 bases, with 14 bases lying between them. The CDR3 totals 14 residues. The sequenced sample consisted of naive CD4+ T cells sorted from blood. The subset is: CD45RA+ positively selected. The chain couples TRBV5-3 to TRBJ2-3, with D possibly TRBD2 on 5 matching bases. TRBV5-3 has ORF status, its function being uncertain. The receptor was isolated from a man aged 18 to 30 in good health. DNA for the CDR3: TGTGCCAGAAGCAACCGGTTAGGAGGAGATACGCAGTATTTT. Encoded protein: CARSNRLGGDTQYF.